The entry that follows covers one T cell receptor (beta chain) sequence. No antigen is known for it. Indicated time point: week 11, during vaccination. Doses of 300 ug of mutant IDH1 20-mer peptide were given with topical imiquimod. TCRdb keeps only in-frame clones here, not all; method: immunoSEQ multiplex PCR. The sample has around 40,000 clones; less than 90% are singletons. This record comes from a study of a mutant IDH1 vaccine in newly diagnosed glioma. Study summary: Patients were given eight vaccinations, scheduled in weeks 1, 3, 5, 7, 11, 15, 19 and 23. Most patients had received both radiotherapy and temozolomide, the prior options being radiotherapy, temozolomide, or both.

V lost 4 bases, J lost 4 bases, and 11 bases lay in between. The CDR3 extends over 14 amino acids. In germline, CDR1 is LGHNA, CDR2 YNFKEQ. This chain connects TRBV4-2 to TRBJ1-3; no definite D call. The sequencing used PBMCs, collected from a glioma patient whose treatment included an IDH1 peptide vaccine. This clonotype was obtained from a man between 40 and 49 years old with glioma. CDR3 region: CASSPRLAGNTIYF. As DNA, the CDR3 is TGTGCCAGCAGCCCCCGGCTAGCGGGAAACACCATATATTTT.